Below are 14 T cell receptor beta chains sequenced from a single sample in a study of shared T cell receptors in the human thymus. The method was immunoSEQ multiplex PCR; TCRdb's version includes in-frame clones alone and lacks a portion of them. The sample includes some 640,000 clones, more than 75% of them seen just once. The same data also contributed to another study, on human thymus T cells.

Sequencing was carried out using thymocytes. The receptors come from a boy under two years old with a congenital heart defect.

The V and J genes are TRBV11-2 and TRBJ1-5; unclear D gene. The ends were cut back, 2 bases at V and 4 bases at J, with 6 bases in the middle. The CDR3 spans 13 residues. Germline assignment: CDR1 SGHAT and CDR2 FQNNGV. The CDR3 region is CASSLNSNQPQHF. In DNA, the CDR3 is TGTGCCAGCAGCTTAAATTCAAATCAGCCCCAGCATTTT.

The CDR3 region is CASSLFRSTGELFF. The CDR3 nucleotides are TGTGCCAGCAGTTTATTCCGGAGTACCGGGGAGCTGTTTTTT. This chain uses TRBV27 with TRBJ2-2; D unresolved. CDR1 is MNHEY and CDR2 is SMNVEV in the germline V gene (reference sequence). V lost 1 base and J 5 bases, leaving 8 bases between the germline ends. CDR3 size: 14 residues.

This clone was observed a single time. J is TRBJ2-4 and V is TRBV6-5; TRBD1 matches at 9 bases. There are 16 residues in the CDR3. V trimming: 4 bases; J trimming: 1 base; junction bases outside the gene matches: 5. Germline values: CDR1 MNHEY, CDR2 SVGAGI. CDR3 coding DNA: TGTGCCAGCAGTTCACAGGGGGCGGTTGCCAAAAACATTCAGTACTTC. It translates to CASSSQGAVAKNIQYF.

CDR3 region: CASSAQQGSTDTEAFF. CDR3 DNA: TGTGCCAGCAGTGCCCAACAGGGGTCGACGGACACTGAAGCTTTCTTT. The chain combines TRBV6-1 with TRBJ1-1, with 7 nucleotides matching TRBD1. Germline CDR1 MNHNS, CDR2 SASEGT. The CDR3 sequence is 16 residues long. Trimming removed 4 bases from V and 3 bases from J; junction bases left unmatched: 11.

The chain is built from TRBV28 and TRBJ2-1; D is perhaps TRBD2 (5 bases). CDR1 is MDHEN and CDR2 is SYDVKM in the germline V gene. The CDR3 totals 11 residues. V shed 3 bases and J shed 12 bases, with 9 bases lying between them. The CDR3 reads CASSFPEGQFF. CDR3 coding DNA: TGTGCCAGCAGTTTCCCCGAGGGGCAGTTCTTC. Combining the CDR3 with reference TRBV28 and TRBJ2-1 gives the whole variable domain DVKVTQSSRYLVKRTGEKVFLECVQDMDHENMFWYRQDPGLGLRLIYFSYDVKMKEKGDIPEGYSVSREKKERFSLILESASTNQTSMYLCASSFPEGQFFGPGTRLTVL.

CDR3 nucleotides: TGTGCCACCAGCAGGATCGGGACAGGGGGTGTCTACGAGCAGTACTTC. Encoded protein: CATSRIGTGGVYEQYF. The chain uses TRBV15 and TRBJ2-7, with 11 bases that match TRBD1. The CDR3 contains 16 residues. Germline CDR1 reads LNHNV; CDR2 reads YYDKDF (reference sequence). With V trimmed by 3 bases and J by 3 bases, 7 bases remained unmatched. Drawing the rest from reference TRBV15 and TRBJ2-7, the complete variable domain is DAMVIQNPRYQVTQFGKPVTLSCSQTLNHNVMYWYQQKSSQAPKLLFHYYDKDFNNEADTPDNFQSRRPNTSFCFLDIRSPGLGDTAMYLCATSRIGTGGVYEQYFGPGTRLTVT.

This chain links TRBV28 with TRBJ2-1, with 8 nucleotides matching TRBD2. The germline CDR1 and CDR2 sequences are MDHEN and SYDVKM. Germline trimming cut 5 bases from V and 8 bases from J; bases unmatched to any gene: 14. This CDR3 contains 16 residues. As DNA, the CDR3 is TGTGCCAGCAGTATCCAAGGCGGGACTAGTCATCATGAGCAGTTCTTC. Protein: CASSIQGGTSHHEQFF.

This chain connects TRBV7-2 to TRBJ2-1; 8 bases align to TRBD2. CDR1 and CDR2 from the germline V gene are SGHTA and FQGNSA. The V segment lost 5 bases and the J segment 5 bases; nucleotides outside the gene matches: 14. The length of the CDR3 is 17 residues. CDR3 sequence (DNA): TGTGCCAGCAGCCCCCGGAGGTTAGCGGGAATCCACAATGAGCAGTTCTTC. It encodes CASSPRRLAGIHNEQFF. Combining the CDR3 with reference TRBV7-2 and TRBJ2-1 gives the whole variable domain GAGVSQSPSNKVTEKGKDVELRCDPISGHTALYWYRQSLGQGLEFLIYFQGNSAPDKSGLPSDRFSAERTGGSVSTLTIQRTQQEDSAVYLCASSPRRLAGIHNEQFFGPGTRLTVL.

The rearrangement uses TRBV11-2 and TRBJ2-3, with 7 bases identical to TRBD1. Per the germline V gene, CDR1 is SGHAT and CDR2 is FQNNGV. The trim removed 4 bases at V and 3 bases at J, leaving 7 bases unmatched. There are 15 residues in the CDR3. This CDR3 reads CASSSTGWNTDTQYF. CDR3 DNA: TGTGCCAGCAGCTCGACAGGGTGGAATACAGATACGCAGTATTTT.

The chain links TRBV5-5 to TRBJ2-3, with TRBD2 identical over 7 bases. Germline CDR1 SGHKS, CDR2 YYEKEE (reference sequence). This CDR3 spans 18 amino acids. Trimming cost V 3 bases and J 4 bases; bases outside gene matches: 17. The CDR3 region is CASSSKGAREGASDTQYF. DNA for the CDR3: TGTGCCAGCAGCTCTAAAGGGGCCAGGGAGGGAGCGTCAGATACGCAGTATTTT.

The rearrangement links TRBV6-6 to TRBJ2-7; D call uncertain. V dropped 0 bases and J dropped 0 bases, with 9 bases sitting between them. Germline CDR1 MNHNY, CDR2 SVGAGI (reference sequence). The length of the CDR3 is 15 residues. CDR3 sequence: CASSYSWSRSYEQYF. The CDR3, as DNA: TGTGCCAGCAGTTACTCGTGGAGCCGCTCCTACGAGCAGTACTTC.

This clone appeared a single time. This chain's CDR3 is CAWSVLQVPGELFF. The CDR3 nucleotides read TGTGCCTGGAGTGTACTTCAGGTTCCCGGGGAGCTGTTTTTT. The chain couples TRBV30 to TRBJ2-2; D unresolved. CDR3 size: 14 residues. The germline CDR1 and CDR2 sequences are GTSNPN and SVGIG (reference sequence). V was pared by 0 bases and J by 6 bases, with 11 bases between. The entire variable domain, with the rest obtained from reference TRBV30 and TRBJ2-2, is as follows: SQTIHQWPATLVQPVGSPLSLECTVEGTSNPNLYWYRQAAGRGLQLLFYSVGIGQISSEVPQNLSASRPQDRQFILSSKKLLLSDSGFYLCAWSVLQVPGELFFGEGSRLTVL.

The chain recombines TRBV5-6 with TRBJ2-7, with TRBD1 as a possible D gene (5 bases). The length of the CDR3 is 15 residues. Germline V gene data show CDR1 as SGHDT and CDR2 as YYEEEE. V was trimmed by 0 bases and J by 3 bases, leaving 13 bases between them. For the CDR3, the DNA is TGTGCCAGCAGCTTGGTGGGGCGCGACTTCTACGAGCAGTACTTC. As protein: CASSLVGRDFYEQYF.

In its sample, this clone was seen once. In DNA form, the CDR3 reads TGTGCCAGCTCATCTGGACAGGGAGAGGGGACTGAAGCTTTCTTT. Translating gives CASSSGQGEGTEAFF. The chain combines TRBV27 with TRBJ1-1, with 8 bases fitting TRBD1. The germline CDR1 and CDR2 sequences are MNHEY and SMNVEV (reference sequence). After removal of 8 bases from V and 5 bases from J, the junction contained 13 bases not matched to a gene. The CDR3 loop spans 15 amino acids.